These 31 T cell receptor beta chains originate from one sample sequenced in a study of graft-versus-host responses after intestinal transplantation. These receptors' antigens are unknown. Produced via immunoSEQ multiplex PCR; TCRdb's table is partial and in-frame only. The sample carries about 85,000 clones, approximately 90% recorded once. Sequences were derived from unstimulated CD8+ T cells sorted from spleen or lymph node cells, sampled before transplant. These receptors all stem from a human donor who was the organ donor for an intestinal transplant.

The CDR3 is CASSRVTLDIPSYEQYF. As DNA, the CDR3 is TGTGCCAGCAGCCGGGTGACGTTGGACATACCATCCTACGAGCAGTACTTC. The J gene is TRBJ2-7, the V gene TRBV11-3; weak D call: TRBD1 (5 bases). CDR1 is SGHNT and CDR2 is YENEEA in the germline V gene. The CDR3 covers 17 residues. Trimming removed 5 bases at V and 1 base at J, with 21 bases between.

The chain links TRBV9 to TRBJ1-1; D uncertain. The germline CDR1 and CDR2 sequences are SGDLS and YYNGEE. There are 15 residues in the CDR3. With 2 bases removed from V and 0 bases from J, the gap between germline ends came to 11 bases. The CDR3 protein is CASSVSRRMNTEAFF. For the CDR3, the DNA is TGTGCCAGCAGCGTTAGCAGGCGCATGAACACTGAAGCTTTCTTT.

This rearrangement joins TRBV6-5 to TRBJ1-1; D unclear. Germline V gene lookup returns CDR1 MNHEY and CDR2 SVGAGI. Trimming stripped 0 bases from V and 8 bases from J, with 10 bases between. The CDR3 is 13 residues long. CDR3 DNA: TGTGCCAGCAGTTACTCGGACTTCCAGGAAGCTTTCTTT. This encodes CASSYSDFQEAFF.

The V and J genes are TRBV27 and TRBJ2-1; 9 positions match TRBD2. The CDR3 is 16 amino acids. CDR1 is MNHEY, CDR2 SMNVEV, per germline (reference sequence). V shed 2 bases, J shed 4 bases, and the junction held 6 bases outside the gene matches. CDR3 protein: CASSLGAGGIYNEQFF. CDR3 bases: TGTGCCAGCAGTTTAGGCGCGGGGGGGATTTACAATGAGCAGTTCTTC.

Notes on this clone: At one boundary the junction diverges from the germline segment, which might be a read error. The sample carries other DNA sequences with the same CDR3. The J gene is TRBJ2-1, the V gene TRBV6-5, with a weak D call TRBD2 (6 bases). From germline, CDR1 is MNHEY and CDR2 SVGAGI. The CDR3 consists of 11 residues. The CDR3 region is CASSLGSEQFF. The CDR3 DNA reads as TGCGCCAGCAGTCTCGGGAGTGAGCAGTTCTTC.

This clone was seen only once. V usage is TRBV7-9 and J usage is TRBJ2-1, with 10 bases fitting TRBD1. The CDR3 has 16 amino acids. V was clipped by 5 bases and J by 5 bases; unmatched bases: 9. The V gene's germline CDR1 is SEHNR and CDR2 FQNEAQ (reference sequence). For the CDR3, the DNA is TGTGCCAGCAGCGACACGGGACAGGGGTTACACAATGAGCAGTTCTTC. It translates to CASSDTGQGLHNEQFF.

This sequence joins TRBV7-2 and TRBJ1-1; no reliable D call. The germline CDR1 and CDR2 sequences are SGHTA and FQGNSA. With 1 base removed from V and 8 bases from J, the gap between germline ends came to 5 bases. There are 11 residues in the CDR3. CDR3 loop: CASSLVGEAFF. The CDR3 nucleotides are TGTGCCAGCAGCTTAGTGGGGGAAGCTTTCTTT.

This sequence joins TRBV5-1 and TRBJ2-1, with D possibly TRBD1 on 5 matching bases. V lost 4 bases and J lost 2, with 10 bases in between. The CDR3 extends over 14 amino acids. In germline, CDR1 is SGHRS, CDR2 YFSETQ. The CDR3 sequence is CASSQDIPYNEQFF. Written as DNA, the CDR3 is TGCGCCAGCAGCCAGGACATCCCCTACAATGAGCAGTTCTTC.

The V gene is TRBV19, the J gene TRBJ2-3; D not resolved. This CDR3 contains 12 residues. Germline-derived CDR1 and CDR2 are LNHDA and SQIVND (reference sequence). Trimming left V 4 bases short and J 4 bases short, with 6 bases between. The CDR3 nucleotides read TGTGCCAGTAGTACAGAGCCAGATACGCAGTATTTT. This gives the protein CASSTEPDTQYF.

The chain is built from TRBV6-6 and TRBJ1-2, with 7 bases that match TRBD1. The CDR3 spans 14 residues. The germline CDR1 and CDR2 sequences are MNHNY and SVGAGI (reference sequence). The V gene end was trimmed by 7 bases and the J gene end by 4 bases; junction bases not matched to a gene: 9. The CDR3 sequence is CASTFRGGVYGYTF. CDR3 nucleotide sequence: TGTGCCAGCACTTTTAGAGGGGGCGTCTATGGCTACACCTTC.

The CDR3 DNA sequence: TGTGCCAGCAGCCCTCTAGCGGGAGACCCCTACAATGAGCAGTTCTTC. As protein: CASSPLAGDPYNEQFF. V is TRBV2 and J is TRBJ2-1, with 10 bases that match TRBD2. V lost 6 bases and J lost 2; bases outside the gene matches: 7. Germline V gene data show CDR1 as SNHLY and CDR2 as FYNNEI. The CDR3 has 16 residues. Together with reference TRBV2 and TRBJ2-1, the CDR3 gives the full variable domain: EPEVTQTPSHQVTQMGQEVILRCVPISNHLYFYWYRQILGQKVEFLVSFYNNEISEKSEIFDDQFSVERPDGSNFTLKIRSTKLEDSAMYFCASSPLAGDPYNEQFFGPGTRLTVL.

The V and J genes are TRBV5-5 and TRBJ2-7; no clear D. Germline CDR1 SGHKS, CDR2 YYEKEE (reference sequence). Trimming left V 2 bases short and J 6 bases short, with 6 bases between. The CDR3 is made up of 11 amino acids. As DNA, the CDR3 is TGTGCCAGCAGCTTTTTGGCCGAGCAGTACTTC. The encoded protein is CASSFLAEQYF.

The DNA for the CDR3 is TGTGCCAGCAGCACAGGGGGTTTGGGGTATGGCTACACCTTC. This gives the protein CASSTGGLGYGYTF. The chain recombines TRBV5-6 with TRBJ1-2; 8 nucleotides agree with TRBD1. V gave up 4 bases and J gave up 5 bases; unmatched junction bases: 7. The CDR3 totals 14 residues. Germline CDR1 and CDR2: SGHDT and YYEEEE.

V and J are TRBV19 and TRBJ1-5; no clear D. The CDR3 is 14 residues long. Germline V gives CDR1 LNHDA, CDR2 SQIVND (reference sequence). Trimming cost V 6 bases and J 4 bases, with 13 bases left between them. CDR3 sequence: CASSMAVGNQPQHF. CDR3 in DNA: TGTGCCAGTAGCATGGCCGTAGGGAATCAGCCCCAGCATTTT.

The rearrangement links TRBV7-9 to TRBJ2-7, with 8 bases lining up with TRBD2. The germline CDR1 and CDR2 sequences are SEHNR and FQNEAQ (reference sequence). The length of the CDR3 is 16 residues. The junction had 6 bases not matched to a gene; V was cut back by 1 base and J by 1 base. The CDR3 reads CASSLVSSGPSYEQYF. In DNA form, the CDR3 reads TGTGCCAGCAGCTTAGTATCTAGCGGGCCTTCCTACGAGCAGTACTTC.

This chain links TRBV7-2 with TRBJ2-2, with D perhaps matching TRBD1 (5 bases). CDR1 is SGHTA and CDR2 is FQGNSA in the germline V gene. Between the trimmed V and J ends, which lost 3 bases and 2 bases, there was a span of 13 bases. The CDR3 length is 16 residues. The chain's CDR3 is CASSFVDRINTGELFF. For the CDR3, the DNA is TGTGCCAGCAGCTTCGTCGACAGAATCAACACCGGGGAGCTGTTTTTT.

V is TRBV14 and J is TRBJ1-4; TRBD1 matches 7 bases. Per germline, CDR1 SGHDN and CDR2 FVKESK. The CDR3 spans 15 residues. V lost 0 bases and J lost 5; bases outside the gene matches: 3. The CDR3 DNA reads TGTGCCAGCAGCCAAGAGGACAGGTGGAATGAAAAACTGTTTTTT. It codes for CASSQEDRWNEKLFF.

This clone was counted between two and nine times. The chain combines TRBV7-9 with TRBJ2-2, with D possibly matching TRBD1 (5 bases). The germline V gene encodes CDR1 SEHNR and CDR2 FQNEAQ (reference sequence). The germline V and J ends were trimmed by 1 base and 5 bases, with 17 bases remaining between them. The CDR3 extends over 17 amino acids. CDR3 DNA sequence: TGTGCCAGCAGCTTAGAGGCCGGGCAGGGTGGAACCGGGGAGCTGTTTTTT. This translates into CASSLEAGQGGTGELFF. Variable domain in full (rest from reference TRBV7-9 and TRBJ2-2): DTGVSQNPRHKITKRGQNVTFRCDPISEHNRLYWYRQTLGQGPEFLTYFQNEAQLEKSRLLSDRFSAERPKGSFSTLEIQRTEQGDSAMYLCASSLEAGQGGTGELFFGEGSRLTVL.

This clone was seen a single time. This sequence joins TRBV29-1 and TRBJ2-1; D remains ambiguous. Germline assignment: CDR1 SQVTM and CDR2 ANQGSEA. The V end was cut by 6 bases, the J end by 4 bases, with 13 bases between. The CDR3 extends over 13 amino acids. CDR3 residues: CSVRDGPYNEQFF. In DNA form, the CDR3 reads TGCAGCGTAAGAGATGGCCCTTACAATGAGCAGTTCTTC.

The gene calls are TRBV13 and TRBJ1-4; 8 bases map to TRBD1. The germline V gene encodes CDR1 PRHDT and CDR2 FYEKMQ (reference sequence). The ends lost 5 bases at V and 3 bases at J; junction bases unmatched: 8. This CDR3 has 16 amino acids. The CDR3 nucleotides are TGTGCCAGCAGCACACCCACGACAGGGGCTAATGAAAAACTGTTTTTT. Encoded protein: CASSTPTTGANEKLFF.

The chain combines TRBV2 with TRBJ2-1; 10 nucleotides line up with TRBD2. In germline, CDR1 is SNHLY, CDR2 FYNNEI. CDR3 length: 17 amino acids. The ends lost 2 bases at V and 2 bases at J; junction bases unmatched: 6. The CDR3 bases are TGTGCCAGCAGTGAACCTAGCGGGAGTTCCGCCTACAATGAGCAGTTCTTC. This sequence encodes CASSEPSGSSAYNEQFF.

V and J are TRBV5-5 and TRBJ2-3; D might be TRBD1 or TRBD2, each matching 5 bases. CDR1 SGHKS and CDR2 YYEKEE come from the germline V gene (reference sequence). V shed 7 bases and J shed 3 bases, with 15 bases lying between them. The CDR3 extends over 14 amino acids. CDR3 sequence: CASLGRESTDTQYF. CDR3 nucleotide sequence: TGTGCCAGCCTGGGACGGGAATCAACAGATACGCAGTATTTT.

The J gene is TRBJ2-7, the V gene TRBV6-4, with D possibly being TRBD2 (6 bases). V gave up 4 bases and J gave up 7 bases, with 14 bases separating them. CDR3 length equals 13 residues. Germline V gives CDR1 MRHNA, CDR2 SNTAGT. Here the CDR3 DNA reads TGTGCCAGCAGTGCCCACGGACTATCTGAGCAGTACTTC. It yields the protein CASSAHGLSEQYF.

J is TRBJ1-5 and V is TRBV6-1; 8 bases agree with TRBD1. This CDR3 region has 16 residues. CDR1 is MNHNS, CDR2 SASEGT, per germline. V dropped 4 bases and J dropped 5; count of bases not matched to a gene: 10. The CDR3 region is CASSGPQGAGHQPQHF. In DNA, the CDR3 is TGTGCCAGCAGTGGACCCCAGGGGGCAGGACATCAGCCCCAGCATTTT.

This clone was counted a single time. The CDR3 here is CAISVFPAGHPEYF. Here the CDR3 DNA reads TGTGCCATCAGTGTTTTCCCCGCCGGGCACCCGGAGTACTTC. V gene TRBV10-3 combines with J gene TRBJ2-7, with unresolved D. The CDR3 is made up of 14 amino acids. Germline V gene sequence: CDR1 ENHRY, CDR2 SYGVKD. Trimming removed 4 bases from V and 11 bases from J, with 21 bases in between.

The rearrangement uses TRBV11-2 and TRBJ2-7; D unclear. CDR1 SGHAT and CDR2 FQNNGV come from the germline V gene. V shed 5 bases and J shed 5 bases, with 7 bases lying between them. CDR3 length equals 11 residues. CDR3 residues: CASSDKHEQYF. CDR3 bases: TGTGCCAGCAGCGATAAGCACGAGCAGTACTTC. Together with reference TRBV11-2 and TRBJ2-7, the CDR3 gives the full variable domain: EAGVAQSPRYKIIEKRQSVAFWCNPISGHATLYWYQQILGQGPKLLIQFQNNGVVDDSQLPKDRFSAERLKGVDSTLKIQPAKLEDSAVYLCASSDKHEQYFGPGTRLTVT.

The V and J genes are TRBV6-5 and TRBJ2-7, with D maybe TRBD1 (6 bases). Germline values: CDR1 MNHEY, CDR2 SVGAGI. This CDR3 comprises 13 residues. Between the trimmed V and J ends, which lost 6 bases and 6 bases, there was a span of 15 bases. CDR3 coding DNA: TGTGCCAGCAGCCCAGGGGAAGGGGGCGAGCAGTACTTC. Translated, it gives CASSPGEGGEQYF.

The gene calls are TRBV5-1 and TRBJ1-1; no reliable D call. V was trimmed by 5 bases and J by 3 bases, leaving 17 bases between them. Germline CDR1 SGHRS, CDR2 YFSETQ. The CDR3 sequence is 15 residues long. CDR3 DNA sequence: TGCGCCAGCAGACTTGGACGCGCGAGATACACTGAAGCTTTCTTT. Its protein product is CASRLGRARYTEAFF.

The J gene is TRBJ1-1, the V gene TRBV13; D ambiguous. The CDR3 consists of 13 residues. Trimming stripped 2 bases from V and 10 bases from J, with 14 bases between. The germline gives CDR1 PRHDT, CDR2 FYEKMQ (reference sequence). The CDR3 coding sequence is TGTGCCAGCAGCTTAATGCTGGACGATGGAGCTTTCTTT. Translated: CASSLMLDDGAFF.

The V gene is TRBV5-1, the J gene TRBJ1-1, with 8 bases identical to TRBD1. Germline CDR1 and CDR2: SGHRS and YFSETQ. The CDR3 consists of 14 residues. Losses at the gene ends were 4 bases for V and 5 bases for J; bases not matched to a gene: 7. The CDR3 DNA reads as TGCGCCAGCAGCGCAAGACAGGGGTTTACTGAAGCTTTCTTT. Its translation: CASSARQGFTEAFF.

This chain links TRBV6-5 with TRBJ1-1, with 8 positions matching TRBD1. Trimming at V came to 4 bases and at J to 0 bases, leaving 1 base not matched to a gene. Germline CDR1 and CDR2: MNHEY and SVGAGI. The CDR3 is 14 amino acids. The CDR3 here is CASSWDRLNTEAFF. The CDR3 DNA sequence: TGTGCCAGCAGTTGGGACAGGTTGAACACTGAAGCTTTCTTT.